This T cell receptor beta chain was sequenced in a study of cytomegalovirus exposure and HLA in healthy donors. This PCR relied on a set of 60 Vbeta primers and 13 Jbeta primers. Method: immunoSEQ multiplex PCR; TCRdb's copy keeps in-frame clones and lacks some. The sample yields fewer than 200,000 clones, roughly 87% seen once. CDR3 length: 14 residues. The V end lost 5 bases, the J end lost 4 bases, and 13 bases lay between the germline ends. CDR1 and CDR2 (germline): SNHLY, FYNNEI. This chain connects TRBV2 to TRBJ2-3, with TRBD1 as a possible D gene (6 bases). The source material was PBMCs. The source is a girl less than two years old in good health and CMV-seronegative. CDR3 region: CASSPRGSADTQYF. CDR3 DNA: TGTGCCAGCAGTCCCAGGGGAAGCGCAGATACGCAGTATTTT.